Detailed here is one TCR beta chain. This clonotype was counted a few times. Which antigen it targets is not known. A read error may account for a junction end that differs from germline. This entry comes from a study of Graves' ophthalmopathy and Graves' hyperthyroidism (dated by TCRdb to the late 2010s). Concerning the study at large: Peripheral blood samples were taken at the time of initial diagnosis, before any treatment was given. The study used TCR beta repertoire signatures to distinguish Graves' ophthalmopathy from Graves' hyperthyroidism and to predict progression to ophthalmopathy. In total, approximately 130 blood samples were TCR-sequenced: 40 to 45 ophthalmopathy, 75 hyperthyroidism and some 17 hyperthyroidism-to-ophthalmopathy patients. To explore V-J signatures that separate ophthalmopathy from hyperthyroidism, a discovery set of approximately 100 patients was enrolled, consisting of about 45 with ophthalmopathy and roughly 60 with stable hyperthyroidism. For independent validation, a separate cohort was made up of approximately 18 hyperthyroidism patients plus 17 patients who later progressed from hyperthyroidism to ophthalmopathy. In about six hyperthyroidism patients, the T-cell repertoires found in thyroid tissue were compared with those found in blood. Once sampling was done, hyperthyroidism patients were given methimazole at a starting dose of 30 mg daily, while ophthalmopathy patients were given high-dose intravenous methylprednisolone. The study at large found these results: In validation, the model predicted ophthalmopathy progression with 55% to 71% sensitivity and approximately 72% specificity; around twelve predicted patients were CT-confirmed with GO in a median of approximately six months. No statistical method was used to predetermine the sample size, and group allocation was not hidden from the investigators. In cross-validation, the 13-signature model distinguished ophthalmopathy from stable hyperthyroidism with approximately 90% sensitivity and 81% to 82% specificity, while in the test set the corresponding values were around 79% and 71%. Among expanded thyroid clonotypes with frequency above 0.001, most also showed up in blood, which suggests that blood repertoires may reflect the thyroid immune response.

Sequences SGHRS (CDR1) and YFSETQ (CDR2) are obtained from the germline V gene. The cysteine opens and the phenylalanine closes a CDR3 of 15 amino acids. The sequence is cut down to CDR3 DNA, 45 bases in frame from base 1. Ophthalmopathy patients were characterized by moderately to severely active disease, a Clinical Activity Score of at least 3, a NOSPECS grade of at least 4, and a disease duration under 3 months. Patients with other autoimmune diseases, uncontrolled infections, pregnancy or lactation were excluded. Clinical symptoms, serum thyroxine, TRAb, thyroid ultrasound and orbital computed tomography formed the basis of the diagnosis. Using Ficoll-Paque density gradient centrifugation, PBMCs were isolated from less than 13 ml of fresh peripheral blood. Trizol reagent was used to extract the total RNA, and its quality was then checked on an Agilent 2100 Bioanalyzer. For repertoire sequencing, the TCR beta CDR3 regions were amplified from RNA transcripts. HTBI primers and the Qiagen OneStep RT-PCR kit were used in a first-round RT-PCR, which was followed by a second-round multiplex PCR, size selection and purification. Libraries were sequenced on an Illumina HiSeq2000 using paired-end 100 bp reads. For the original study's pipeline: SOAPnuke was used to process the reads, throwing out any read that had adapters, had uncalled bases, had a mean Phred below 15, or lacked an exact constant-primer or identifier match. COPE v1.2.5 was used to merge high-quality paired reads. Unique nucleotide sequences were defined as clonotypes and aligned to IMGT TRB V, D and J references using MiTCR v1.1. The analysis was limited to V-J combinations with a frequency above 0.0001, which together covered 98% to 99.2% of repertoires. For each V-J combination, a TCR clonal expansion and chaos score was defined as F50 clonal expansion divided by the chaos observed in the TCRdist matrix. Welch's t-statistics and random forest were used to narrow the features down to around 12 V-J combinations, which were then fed into a naive Bayes classifier. Thyroid-blood repertoire similarity was quantified with the Morisita-Horn index. TCRdb trimmed public reads at Q25 via fastp, called clones via MiXCR and kept in-frame beta chains. For every CDR3 protein sequence, its rows merge into one entry that carries the most common genes and DNA. These V and J calls rely on TCRdb rather than the paper's analysis. Within this sample are fewer than 350,000 distinct CDR3 sequences, with roughly 16% of them counted one time only. The ten largest clones capture 9% to 15% of the sample.

The sequencing sample was made of peripheral blood. The TCR sequence derives from an adult man with Graves' ophthalmopathy. The chain is encoded by TRBV5-1 joined to TRBJ1-5, with a weak D call of TRBD1 (5 bases match). The nucleotide sequence is given as TGCGCCAGCAGCTTGGGGCAGGGCAGCAATCGGCCCCAGCATTTT. It specifies CASSLGQGSNRPQHF.